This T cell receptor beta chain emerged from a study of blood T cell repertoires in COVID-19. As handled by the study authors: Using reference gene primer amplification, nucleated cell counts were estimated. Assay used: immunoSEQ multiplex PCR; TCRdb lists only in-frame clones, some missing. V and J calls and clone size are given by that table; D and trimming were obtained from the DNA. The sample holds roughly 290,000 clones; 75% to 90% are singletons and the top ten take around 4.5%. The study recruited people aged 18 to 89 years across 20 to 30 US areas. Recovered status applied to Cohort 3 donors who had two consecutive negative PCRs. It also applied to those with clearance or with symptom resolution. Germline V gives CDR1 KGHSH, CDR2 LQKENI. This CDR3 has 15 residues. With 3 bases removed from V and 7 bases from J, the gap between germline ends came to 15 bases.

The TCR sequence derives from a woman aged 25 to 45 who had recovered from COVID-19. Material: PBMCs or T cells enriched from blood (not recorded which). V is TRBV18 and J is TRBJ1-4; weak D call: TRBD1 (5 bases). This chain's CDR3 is CASSPSDREFEKLFF. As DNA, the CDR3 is TGTGCCAGCTCACCGTCAGACAGAGAGTTTGAAAAACTGTTTTTT.